Listed below are T cell receptor beta chains from one sample, sequenced in a study of blood T cell repertoires in COVID-19. Some clones are missing from TCRdb's copy, which holds only in-frame ones; the method was immunoSEQ multiplex PCR. Among around 240,000 clones, roughly 84% were seen once, and the ten largest hold over 0.95%. Specimen: peripheral blood. These receptors originate from a man aged 35 to 55 with acute or convalescent COVID-19. Both conserved end residues are trimmed from each CDR3. A D gene is named only where the DNA matches it firmly. Some rows have no size entry. The others give once, few or many, or a class for an expanded clone.

size | V | D | CDR3
few | TRBV5-6 | TRBD2 | ASKEAGVWGDTYEQY
- | TRBV5-8 | TRBD1 | ASSPDRGSPLH
- | TRBV29-1 | TRBD1 | SVPGQGGPDTQY
- | TRBV7-9 | - | ASSTGSFYGYT
- | TRBV29-1 | - | SVMALRGDTEAF
- | TRBV27 | TRBD1 | ASSYGQGQGEAF
once | TRBV19 | TRBD1 | ASSIGGTGGQPQH
- | TRBV2 | TRBD1 | ASSLRDSPYEQY
- | TRBV28 | TRBD1 | ASTGTGTYEQY
- | TRBV14 | - | ASSLRAGEETQY
- | TRBV5-1 | - | ASSLEGAETQY
- | TRBV3-1/TRBV3-2 | TRBD1 | ASSQGSTLGQGYQETQY
- | TRBV6-4 | - | ASSAGHDALGETQY
once | TRBV9 | TRBD1 | ASSVSHAPGQGNEKLF
- | TRBV29-1 | TRBD2 | SVAHSGAKVYEQY
- | TRBV7-2 | TRBD2 | ASSLASGGAKYEQY
- | TRBV3-1/TRBV3-2 | - | ASSQLGGRVSPLH
once | TRBV7-2 | TRBD2 | ASSAGGGATYEQY
- | TRBV6-5 | TRBD1 | ASRGPGQGRGYT
- | TRBV5-1 | TRBD2 | ASSLGTSHENEQF
- | TRBV28 | TRBD1 | ASRLQDRARTLSYEQY
- | TRBV6-1 | - | ASSEARQISNQPQH
few | TRBV27 | - | ASGPRETYGYT
few | TRBV6-1 | TRBD1 | ASSEIQGGTYEQY
- | TRBV11-3 | - | ASSPGGRGQETQY
- | TRBV5-4 | TRBD1 | ASSLSTGDQPQH
- | TRBV10-2 | - | ASSAREETQY
- | TRBV6-5 | TRBD1 | ASSQGVHEQY
once | TRBV6-5 | TRBD2 | ASSTGGWQETQY
few | TRBV3-1/TRBV3-2 | - | ASSIQGRDSPLH
- | TRBV11-2 | TRBD1 | ASSLGTGPRGEQY
- | TRBV6-5 | - | ASRPGTDTQY
- | TRBV2 | - | ASSERAGANYGYT
- | TRBV9 | - | ASSVQGGSGNTIY
- | TRBV4-1 | - | ASSQGRYEKLF
- | TRBV30 | - | AWSPYQGQPQH
- | TRBV6-5 | - | ASSYSQGSGNTIY
- | TRBV30 | TRBD1 | ALGQYQETQY
- | TRBV28 | - | ASSLEPGGNYGYT
- | TRBV7-2 | TRBD1 | ASSSTGGRYEQY
- | TRBV6-5 | TRBD1 | ASRGTGRNTGELF
- | TRBV27 | TRBD2 | ASSSRTSGGRRDTGELF
once | TRBV4-3 | - | ASSLQIQGSYEQY
- | TRBV9 | TRBD1 | ASSVGPGQGVRSGELF
- | TRBV2 | - | ASRVDVGRATGELF
- | TRBV7-9 | - | ASSPAGTRGAF
- | TRBV19 | TRBD1 | ASSRGTGPLYTEAF
- | TRBV4-1 | - | ASSGRAGDNSPLH